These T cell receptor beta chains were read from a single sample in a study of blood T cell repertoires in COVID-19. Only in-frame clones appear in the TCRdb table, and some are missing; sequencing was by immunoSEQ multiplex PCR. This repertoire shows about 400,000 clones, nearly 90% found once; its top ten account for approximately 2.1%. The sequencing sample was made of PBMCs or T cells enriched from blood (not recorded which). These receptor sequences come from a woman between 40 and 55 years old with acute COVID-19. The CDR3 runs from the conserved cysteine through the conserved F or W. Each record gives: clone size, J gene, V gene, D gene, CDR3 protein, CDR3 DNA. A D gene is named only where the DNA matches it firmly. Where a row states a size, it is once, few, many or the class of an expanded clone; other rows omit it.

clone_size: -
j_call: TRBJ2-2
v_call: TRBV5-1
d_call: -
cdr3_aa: CASKIRQGDFGELFF
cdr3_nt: TGCGCCAGCAAAATTCGGCAGGGTGATTTCGGGGAGCTGTTTTTT

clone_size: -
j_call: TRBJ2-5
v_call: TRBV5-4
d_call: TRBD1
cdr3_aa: CASSLGQGIWETQYF
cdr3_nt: TGTGCCAGCAGCCTGGGACAGGGTATTTGGGAGACCCAGTACTTC

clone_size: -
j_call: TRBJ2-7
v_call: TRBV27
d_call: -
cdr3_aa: CASSLNTRYEQYF
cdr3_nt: TGTGCCAGCAGTTTAAATACTCGATACGAGCAGTACTTC

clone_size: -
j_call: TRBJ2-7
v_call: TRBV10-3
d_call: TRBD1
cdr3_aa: CAIGDRGRYSYEQYF
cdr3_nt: TGTGCCATCGGCGACAGGGGGCGATACTCCTACGAGCAGTACTTC

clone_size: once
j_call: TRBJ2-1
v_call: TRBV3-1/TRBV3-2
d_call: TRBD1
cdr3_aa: CASSGTGANNEQFF
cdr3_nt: TGTGCCAGCAGCGGGACAGGAGCAAACAATGAGCAGTTCTTC

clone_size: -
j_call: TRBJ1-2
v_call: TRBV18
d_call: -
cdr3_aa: CASSQEQGSYGYTF
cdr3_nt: TGTGCCAGCTCACAAGAACAGGGCTCCTATGGCTACACCTTC

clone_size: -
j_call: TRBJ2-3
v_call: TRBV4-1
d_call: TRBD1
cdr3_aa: CASREQGSSTDTQYF
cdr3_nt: TGCGCCAGCAGGGAACAGGGGAGTAGCACAGATACGCAGTATTTT

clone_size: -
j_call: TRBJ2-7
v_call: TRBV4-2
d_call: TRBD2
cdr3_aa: CASSQAGGSSYEQYF
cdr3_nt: TGTGCCAGCAGCCAAGCGGGGGGATCCTCCTACGAGCAGTACTTC

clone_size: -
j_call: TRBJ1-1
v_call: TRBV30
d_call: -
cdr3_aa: CAWSSGLDTEAFF
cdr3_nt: TGTGCCTGGAGTTCAGGGTTAGACACTGAAGCTTTCTTT

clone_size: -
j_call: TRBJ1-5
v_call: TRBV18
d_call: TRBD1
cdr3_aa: CASSKGQGIQPQHF
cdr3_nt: TGTGCCAGCTCAAAGGGACAGGGGATTCAGCCCCAGCATTTT

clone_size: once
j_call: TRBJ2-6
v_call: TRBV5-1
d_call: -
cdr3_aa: CASSLEQDSGANVLTF
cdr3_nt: TGCGCCAGCAGCTTAGAACAGGACTCTGGGGCCAACGTCCTGACTTTC

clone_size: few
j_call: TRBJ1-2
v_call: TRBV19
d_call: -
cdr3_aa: CATRTTGIGNYGYTF
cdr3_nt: TGTGCCACTCGAACTACAGGGATTGGTAACTATGGCTACACCTTC

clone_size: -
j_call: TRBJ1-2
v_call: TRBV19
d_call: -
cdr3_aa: CASSIWGAGGYTF
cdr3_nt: TGTGCCAGTAGTATTTGGGGAGCGGGTGGCTACACCTTC

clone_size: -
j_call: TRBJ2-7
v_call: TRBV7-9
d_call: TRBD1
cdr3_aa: CASSTGQGGTYEQYF
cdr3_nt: TGTGCCAGCAGCACGGGACAGGGGGGAACATACGAGCAGTACTTC

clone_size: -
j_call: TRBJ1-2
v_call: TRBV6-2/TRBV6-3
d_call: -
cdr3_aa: CASSYSGRYGYTF
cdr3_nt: TGTGCCAGCAGTTACTCGGGGCGGTATGGCTACACCTTC

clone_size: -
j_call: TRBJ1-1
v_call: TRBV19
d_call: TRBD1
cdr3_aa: CASSSGQGWTEAFF
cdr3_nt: TGTGCCAGTAGTTCGGGACAGGGGTGGACTGAAGCTTTCTTT

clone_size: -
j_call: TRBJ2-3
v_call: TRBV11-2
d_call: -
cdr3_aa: CASSSYDTQYF
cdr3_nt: TGTGCCAGCAGCTCCTACGATACGCAGTATTTT

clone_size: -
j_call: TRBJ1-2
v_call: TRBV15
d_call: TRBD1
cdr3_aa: CATSSPGQGRYGYTF
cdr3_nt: TGTGCCACCAGTTCGCCGGGACAGGGGCGGTATGGCTACACCTTC

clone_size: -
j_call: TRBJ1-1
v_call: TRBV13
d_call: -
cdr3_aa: CASSFGSTGQLNTEAFF
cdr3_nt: TGTGCCAGCAGCTTCGGTTCGACGGGACAACTTAACACTGAAGCTTTCTTT

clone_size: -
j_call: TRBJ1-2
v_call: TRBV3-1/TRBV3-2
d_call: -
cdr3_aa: CASSQEGWRGYTF
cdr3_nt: TGTGCCAGCAGCCAGGAGGGGTGGCGTGGCTACACCTTC

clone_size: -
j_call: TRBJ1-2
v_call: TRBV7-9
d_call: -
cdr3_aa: CASSLDSPRGPGYTF
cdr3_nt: TGTGCCAGCAGCTTAGATTCGCCGAGAGGCCCGGGCTACACCTTC

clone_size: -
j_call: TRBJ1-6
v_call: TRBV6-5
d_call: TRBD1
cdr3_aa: CASTQTGRHSPLHF
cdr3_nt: TGTGCCAGCACTCAGACAGGGAGGCATTCACCCCTCCACTTT

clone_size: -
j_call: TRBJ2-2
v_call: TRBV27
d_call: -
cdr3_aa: CASSQPGDANTGELFF
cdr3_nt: TGTGCCAGCAGCCAGCCGGGGGACGCGAACACCGGGGAGCTGTTTTTT

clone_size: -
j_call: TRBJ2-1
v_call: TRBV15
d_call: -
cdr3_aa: CATSRTSYNEQFF
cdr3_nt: TGTGCCACCAGCAGAACCAGCTACAATGAGCAGTTCTTC

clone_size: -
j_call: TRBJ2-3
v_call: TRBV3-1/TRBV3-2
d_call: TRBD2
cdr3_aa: CASSQDGAGGPHGQYF
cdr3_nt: TGTGCCAGCAGCCAAGATGGAGCGGGGGGGCCCCATGGGCAGTATTTT

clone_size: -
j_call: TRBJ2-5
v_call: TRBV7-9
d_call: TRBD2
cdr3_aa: CASSQTGTSGGKETQYF
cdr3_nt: TGTGCCAGCAGTCAAACCGGGACTAGCGGGGGTAAAGAGACCCAGTACTTC

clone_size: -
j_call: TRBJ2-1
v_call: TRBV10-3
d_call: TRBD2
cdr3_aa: CAIRPGLAGGPPRHEQFF
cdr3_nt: TGTGCCATCCGCCCGGGACTAGCGGGGGGCCCCCCTCGGCATGAGCAGTTCTTC

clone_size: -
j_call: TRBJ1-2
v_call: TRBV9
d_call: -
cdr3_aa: CASSSRGGWSGYTF
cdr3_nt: TGTGCCAGCAGCTCCCGGGGAGGGTGGAGCGGCTACACCTTC